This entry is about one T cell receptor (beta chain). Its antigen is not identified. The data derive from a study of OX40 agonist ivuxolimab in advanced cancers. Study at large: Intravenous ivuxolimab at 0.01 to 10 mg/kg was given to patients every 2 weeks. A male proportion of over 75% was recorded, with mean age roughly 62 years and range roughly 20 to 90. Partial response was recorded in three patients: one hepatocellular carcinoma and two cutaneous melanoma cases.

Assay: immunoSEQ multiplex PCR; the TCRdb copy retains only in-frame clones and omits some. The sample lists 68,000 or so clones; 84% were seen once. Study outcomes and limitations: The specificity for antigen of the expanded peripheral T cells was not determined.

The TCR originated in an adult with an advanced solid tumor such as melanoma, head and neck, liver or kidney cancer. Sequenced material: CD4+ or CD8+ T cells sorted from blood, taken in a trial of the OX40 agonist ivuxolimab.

The CDR3 DNA reads TGTGCCAGCAGCTTAGGCAGGGGGCCCACTAATGAAAAACTGTTTTTT. This codes for CASSLGRGPTNEKLFF. The chain has TRBV7-2 and TRBJ1-4, with 8 nucleotides matching TRBD1. This CDR3 is built from 16 residues. Germline CDR1 SGHTA, CDR2 FQGNSA. Trimming removed 1 base from V and 2 bases from J; junction bases left unmatched: 3. The entire variable domain, with the rest obtained from reference TRBV7-2 and TRBJ1-4, is as follows: GAGVSQSPSNKVTEKGKDVELRCDPISGHTALYWYRQSLGQGLEFLIYFQGNSAPDKSGLPSDRFSAERTGGSVSTLTIQRTQQEDSAVYLCASSLGRGPTNEKLFFGSGTQLSVL.